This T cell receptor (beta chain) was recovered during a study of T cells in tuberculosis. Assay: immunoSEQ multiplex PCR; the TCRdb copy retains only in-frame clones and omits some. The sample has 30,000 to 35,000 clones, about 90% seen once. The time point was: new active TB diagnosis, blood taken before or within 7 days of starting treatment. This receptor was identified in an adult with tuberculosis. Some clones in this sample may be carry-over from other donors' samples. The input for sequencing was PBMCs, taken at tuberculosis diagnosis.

In nucleotides, the CDR3 is TGTGCCAGCAGGATAGGACTAGCAGGTCCAGATACGCAGTATTTT. As protein: CASRIGLAGPDTQYF. The chain links TRBV6-1 to TRBJ2-3; 8 bases are a match to TRBD2. Trimming took 6 bases from V and 4 from J; bases not matched to a gene: 9. The germline V gene encodes CDR1 MNHNS and CDR2 SASEGT. The CDR3 spans 15 residues.